A selection of T cell receptor beta chains follows, all from one sample in a study of shared clonotypes between healthy human individuals. Measured with immunoSEQ multiplex PCR; TCRdb has only the in-frame clones, and not every one. This table has over a million clones, about 80% appearing once. Sequences were obtained from memory CD4+ T cells sorted from blood. The origin of the receptors is a man aged 18 to 30 in good health. Both conserved end residues are part of each CDR3. The D gene is left open where the match is weak. Size is omitted from some rows. Given values are once, few, many or a class for expanded clones.

cdr3_nt: TGTGCCAGTAGTATAGTGGCGGCCGAAAATGAGCAGTTCTTC; cdr3_aa: CASSIVAAENEQFF; clone_size: NA; v_call: TRBV19; j_call: TRBJ2-1; d_call: NA
cdr3_nt: TGTGCCAGCAGCTCCCCGGGACCGCCCAAGCCCCACTTT; cdr3_aa: CASSSPGPPKPHF; clone_size: NA; v_call: TRBV7-2; j_call: TRBJ1-6; d_call: NA
cdr3_nt: TGTGCCAGTGTAGGACTAGCGGGAGCCTACGAGCAGTACTTC; cdr3_aa: CASVGLAGAYEQYF; clone_size: few; v_call: TRBV6-1; j_call: TRBJ2-7; d_call: TRBD2
cdr3_nt: TGTGCCAGTAGTTCATCTGATCTCGGGACGAGCAATCAGCCCCAGCATTTT; cdr3_aa: CASSSSDLGTSNQPQHF; clone_size: NA; v_call: TRBV19; j_call: TRBJ1-5; d_call: NA
cdr3_nt: TGTGCCAGCTCACCACAGGGACTAGCGGGAGGGGGCAATGAGCAGTTCTTC; cdr3_aa: CASSPQGLAGGGNEQFF; clone_size: once; v_call: TRBV18; j_call: TRBJ2-1; d_call: TRBD2
cdr3_nt: TGTGCTAGCAGCTTACTCGGGGGGGCAGACGAGCAGTACTTC; cdr3_aa: CASSLLGGADEQYF; clone_size: once; v_call: TRBV7-7; j_call: TRBJ2-7; d_call: TRBD2
cdr3_nt: TGTGCCAGCACCTCCGGGCGGGGGGGGCTAGAGACCCAGTACTTC; cdr3_aa: CASTSGRGGLETQYF; clone_size: NA; v_call: TRBV7-2; j_call: TRBJ2-5; d_call: TRBD2
cdr3_nt: TGTGCCAGCAGTCAATCCGGGACTAGGGCTGCCGGGGAGCTGTTTTTT; cdr3_aa: CASSQSGTRAAGELFF; clone_size: NA; v_call: TRBV27; j_call: TRBJ2-2; d_call: TRBD2
cdr3_nt: TGTGCCAGCAGTTACTCGACAGGAGGGTACAATGAGCAGTTCTTC; cdr3_aa: CASSYSTGGYNEQFF; clone_size: NA; v_call: TRBV6-5; j_call: TRBJ2-1; d_call: NA
cdr3_nt: TGTGCCAGCAGTCGAACTAGCGGGGGAGAGACCCAGTACTTC; cdr3_aa: CASSRTSGGETQYF; clone_size: NA; v_call: TRBV28; j_call: TRBJ2-5; d_call: TRBD2